The clone carrying this T cell receptor beta chain has a single count. PCR was performed a second time for 7 to 11 cycles using a sample-barcoded 5' primer and a J-beta primer mix. A template-switch adaptor with 12 random nucleotides tagged each cDNA molecule. Any given sample supplied a minimum of 3 million CDR3-containing paired-end reads. TCRdb reprocessed the 5' RACE reads with MiXCR, giving one entry per CDR3 protein. The sample contains about a million distinct CDR3 sequences, roughly 48% of which appear only once. The data originate from a study of blood T cells in healthy people across ages. The junction had 10 bases not matched to a gene; V was cut back by 8 bases and J by 4 bases. Germline V gene sequence: CDR1 ENHRY, CDR2 SYGVKD. The CDR3 totals 15 residues.

This TCR was recovered from a man younger than 45 in good health. Sequenced sample: blood. This chain uses TRBV10-3 with TRBJ2-3; 9 bases align to TRBD2. As DNA, the CDR3 is TGTGCCATCGACGGGGGTAGCGGGGGCGCAGATACGCAGTATTTT. Encoded protein: CAIDGGSGGADTQYF.